Listed here are 29 T cell receptor beta chains from one sample, sequenced in a study of blood T cell repertoires in COVID-19. Profiling relied on immunoSEQ multiplex PCR, and the TCRdb table lists in-frame clones only, not all of them. The sample gives some 300,000 clones, around 90% of which show up once; roughly 1.3% is in the top ten. Sequenced material: peripheral blood. All receptors derive from a man aged 65 to 85 with acute or convalescent COVID-19.

The genes are TRBV6-5 and TRBJ1-6; no definite D call. Between the trimmed V and J ends, which lost 6 bases and 6 bases, there was a span of 12 bases. Germline CDR1 is MNHEY and CDR2 is SVGAGI. The CDR3 is made up of 14 amino acids. The CDR3 sequence: CASSQTRSNSPLHF. The CDR3 DNA follows: TGTGCCAGCAGCCAAACAAGGAGTAATTCACCCCTCCACTTT.

The chain links TRBV4-3 to TRBJ2-3; 10 bases are shared with TRBD2. The CDR3 consists of 18 residues. The J segment lost 4 bases and the V segment lost 4 bases, leaving 14 bases of the junction unmatched. Germline CDR1 is LGHNA and CDR2 is YSLEER. The CDR3 protein is CASSPSYTAGGRPDTQYF. Here the CDR3 DNA reads TGCGCCAGCAGCCCCTCTTATACAGCGGGAGGGCGGCCAGATACGCAGTATTTT.

The chain is built from TRBV19 and TRBJ1-5; no clear D gene. V was shortened by 1 base and J by 0 bases, with 10 bases between the two germline ends. Germline V gene sequence: CDR1 LNHDA, CDR2 SQIVND (reference sequence). The length of the CDR3 is 16 residues. The CDR3 region is CASSIGLTTSNQPQHF. For the CDR3, the DNA is TGTGCCAGTAGTATAGGACTGACGACTAGCAATCAGCCCCAGCATTTT. Full variable domain (missing parts from reference TRBV19 and TRBJ1-5): DGGITQSPKYLFRKEGQNVTLSCEQNLNHDAMYWYRQDPGQGLRLIYYSQIVNDFQKGDIAEGYSVSREKKESFPLTVTSAQKNPTAFYLCASSIGLTTSNQPQHFGDGTRLSIL.

The CDR3 DNA follows: TGTGCCAGCAGTTTGGAGGGGGCTCGGTACACCGGGGAGCTGTTTTTT. Residues: CASSLEGARYTGELFF. V is TRBV27 and J is TRBJ2-2; possibly TRBD1 for D (7 bases). The CDR3 runs to 16 residues. V was shortened by 3 bases and J by 3 bases, with 14 bases between the two germline ends. Germline CDR1 reads MNHEY; CDR2 reads SMNVEV (reference sequence).

CDR3 residues: CASSQSREGTEAFF. The CDR3 DNA reads as TGTGCCAGCTCTCAGAGCAGGGAGGGGACTGAAGCTTTCTTT. The rearrangement uses TRBV18 and TRBJ1-1; D perhaps matches TRBD1 (5 bases). Trimming shortened V by 6 bases and J by 5 bases, and 16 bases separated the two germline ends. CDR1 is KGHSH and CDR2 is LQKENI in the germline V gene. The CDR3 is made up of 14 amino acids.

V is TRBV10-1 and J is TRBJ2-1, with 10 positions matching TRBD2. Per the germline V gene, CDR1 is WNHNN and CDR2 is SYGVQD (reference sequence). The junction had 7 bases not matched to a gene; V was cut back by 5 bases and J by 0 bases. This CDR3 is built from 17 residues. CDR3: CASSWTSGYSSYNEQFF. The DNA of the CDR3 is TGCGCCAGCAGTTGGACTAGCGGTTATAGCTCCTACAATGAGCAGTTCTTC.

The V and J genes are TRBV9 and TRBJ1-3, with D possibly TRBD1 on 5 matching bases. CDR3 length: 15 amino acids. V was trimmed by 4 bases and J by 4 bases, leaving 15 bases between them. CDR1 and CDR2 (germline): SGDLS, YYNGEE. The chain's CDR3 is CASSPLPGNGNTIYF. The CDR3 DNA follows: TGTGCCAGCAGCCCCCTCCCAGGGAACGGAAACACCATATATTTT.

This clone came up once. This chain uses TRBV24-1 with TRBJ2-7; D perhaps matches TRBD2 (6 bases). Trimming stripped 9 bases from V and 4 bases from J, with 12 bases between. This CDR3 is 12 amino acids long. Germline-derived CDR1 and CDR2 are KGHDR and SFDVKD. The CDR3 DNA sequence: TGTGCCACCGGGGGGTCCCATTACGAGCAGTACTTC. It specifies CATGGSHYEQYF.

V gene TRBV29-1 combines with J gene TRBJ1-1; D ambiguous. The CDR3 sequence is 9 residues long. Trimming took off 4 bases at V and 6 bases at J, with 3 bases between the two ends. CDR1 is SQVTM and CDR2 is ANQGSEA in the germline V gene. The CDR3 loop reads CSVGPEAFF. Written as DNA, the CDR3 is TGCAGCGTTGGGCCTGAAGCTTTCTTT.

The chain has TRBV30 and TRBJ1-1; no clear D. Germline V CDR1 and CDR2: GTSNPN, SVGIG (reference sequence). Trimming left V 0 bases short and J 5 bases short, with 10 bases between. The CDR3 is 13 amino acids. The CDR3 region has the DNA TGTGCCTGGAGTGTAATGCGTCGGACTGAAGCTTTCTTT. It codes for CAWSVMRRTEAFF.

V usage is TRBV2 and J usage is TRBJ2-1, with 8 bases that match TRBD1. From germline, CDR1 is SNHLY and CDR2 FYNNEI. CDR3 length equals 16 residues. Trimming cost V 7 bases and J 10 bases; bases outside gene matches: 18. The CDR3 coding sequence is TGTGCCAGCATAACCCCGGACAGGGAAGCGCAGAACGAGCAGTTCTTC. Amino acid sequence: CASITPDREAQNEQFF.

The rearrangement uses TRBV2 and TRBJ2-2; 9 positions agree with TRBD2. V gave up 5 bases and J gave up 1 base; unmatched junction bases: 5. Germline lookup yields CDR1 SNHLY and CDR2 FYNNEI. CDR3 length equals 16 residues. The CDR3 sequence: CASSTASGENTGELFF. In nucleotides, the CDR3 is TGTGCCAGCAGTACGGCTAGCGGGGAGAACACCGGGGAGCTGTTTTTT.

The CDR3 loop is CASSPGYSDTQYF. CDR3 nucleotides: TGTGCCAGCAGCCCAGGGTATAGCGATACGCAGTATTTT. The gene calls are TRBV11-2 and TRBJ2-3; perhaps TRBD1 as D (5 bases). Germline CDR1 is SGHAT and CDR2 is FQNNGV. V shed 5 bases and J shed 6 bases, with 12 bases lying between them. The CDR3 has 13 amino acids.

Details on this clone: A read error may produce the germline difference seen at one junction end. The chain carries TRBV4-2 and TRBJ2-4; 11 bases fit TRBD2. CDR1 is LGHNA and CDR2 is YNFKEQ in the germline V gene. CDR3 length: 13 amino acids. This CDR3 is CASSQSTTSGMDF. The CDR3 DNA reads TGTGCCAGCAGCCAATCCACGACTAGCGGGATGGACTTC.

The CDR3 loop is CASSTGQGGINGHIQYF. DNA for the CDR3: TGTGCCAGTAGTACTGGACAGGGAGGTATCAATGGGCACATTCAGTACTTC. The V and J genes are TRBV19 and TRBJ2-4; 8 bases agree with TRBD1. Germline V lookup: CDR1 LNHDA, CDR2 SQIVND (reference sequence). This CDR3 has 17 residues. The trim removed 4 bases at V and 8 bases at J, leaving 16 bases unmatched.

This chain connects TRBV4-1 to TRBJ2-1, with TRBD2 as a possible D gene (6 bases). CDR1 is MGHRA and CDR2 is YSYEKL in the germline V gene. The CDR3 totals 16 residues. With 1 base removed from V and 2 bases from J, the gap between germline ends came to 12 bases. The CDR3 DNA reads as TGCGCCAGCAGCCAAGTAAGACTAGACGCCTACAATGAGCAGTTCTTC. This translates into CASSQVRLDAYNEQFF.

The chain is built from TRBV7-2 and TRBJ1-3, with 8 positions matching TRBD1. The junction had 6 bases not matched to a gene; V was cut back by 5 bases and J by 0 bases. The germline V gene encodes CDR1 SGHTA and CDR2 FQGNSA. The CDR3 has 16 residues. The DNA of the CDR3 is TGTGCCAGCAGCGCCGGGACAGGCCCCTCTGGAAACACCATATATTTT. Its protein is CASSAGTGPSGNTIYF.

This chain connects TRBV18 to TRBJ1-1, with TRBD1 matching 8 bases. Germline trimming cut 4 bases from V and 6 bases from J; bases unmatched to any gene: 7. The germline gives CDR1 KGHSH, CDR2 LQKENI. This CDR3 contains 14 residues. The CDR3 sequence: CASSLTGGGPEAFF. CDR3 nucleotides: TGTGCCAGCTCACTAACAGGGGGTGGGCCTGAAGCTTTCTTT.

The V gene is TRBV5-5, the J gene TRBJ2-7; 9 bases are a match to TRBD2. Per germline, CDR1 SGHKS and CDR2 YYEKEE (reference sequence). The CDR3 is made up of 15 amino acids. Trimming cost V 4 bases and J 6 bases; bases outside gene matches: 11. The CDR3 DNA reads TGTGCCAGCAGCCTCACGGTGCGGGAGGGGGGCGAGCAGTACTTC. Translation gives CASSLTVREGGEQYF.

The CDR3 DNA follows: TGCGCCAGCAGCTTGGATCGACAGGGGGGAAACACCATATATTTT. It codes for CASSLDRQGGNTIYF. The chain carries TRBV5-1 and TRBJ1-3; TRBD1 aligns across 8 bases. CDR3 length: 15 amino acids. Germline V gives CDR1 SGHRS, CDR2 YFSETQ. V lost 0 bases, J lost 4 bases, and 3 bases stayed unmatched.

Only one count was recorded for this clone. The chain has TRBV6-1 and TRBJ2-3; weak D call: TRBD2 (5 bases). From germline, CDR1 is MNHNS and CDR2 SASEGT. CDR3 size: 15 residues. Between the trimmed V and J ends, which lost 3 bases and 0 bases, there was a span of 10 bases. The CDR3 DNA follows: TGTGCCAGCAGTGAGTGGCGGGCGAGCACAGATACGCAGTATTTT. It yields the protein CASSEWRASTDTQYF.

Remarks on this clone: Germline is not matched at one junction end, which may reflect a read error. The CDR3 is CASGFLNQPQHF. CDR3 DNA sequence: TGTGCCAGCGGTTTTCTGAATCAGCCCCAGCATTTT. V and J are TRBV27 and TRBJ1-5; D ambiguous. The germline V gene encodes CDR1 MNHEY and CDR2 SMNVEV (reference sequence). The length of the CDR3 is 12 residues.

The J gene is TRBJ1-4, the V gene TRBV6-2 or TRBV6-3; TRBD1 is a possible D gene (5 bases). The V and J ends lost 4 bases and 0 bases respectively, with 12 bases between them. Germline V gene data show CDR1 as MNHEY and CDR2 as SVGEGT. The CDR3 covers 16 residues. The CDR3 DNA follows: TGTGCCAGCAGTTTAAGGGGAATTGCAACTAATGAAAAACTGTTTTTT. Protein product: CASSLRGIATNEKLFF.

V and J are TRBV19 and TRBJ2-3; a possible D gene is TRBD1 (5 bases). The CDR3 has 15 amino acids. CDR1 and CDR2 (germline): LNHDA, SQIVND (reference sequence). Trimming removed 1 base at V and 3 bases at J, with 11 bases between. The CDR3 loop is CASSIGWGSTDTQYF. DNA of the CDR3: TGTGCCAGTAGTATAGGTTGGGGCTCGACAGATACGCAGTATTTT.

This chain uses TRBV6-1 with TRBJ1-2, with 10 bases that match TRBD1. The CDR3 is 14 residues long. Trimming cost V 3 bases and J 3 bases; bases outside gene matches: 1. Germline CDR1 reads MNHNS; CDR2 reads SASEGT. DNA of the CDR3: TGTGCCAGCAGTGAGGGACAGGGGCACTATGGCTACACCTTC. Translated, it gives CASSEGQGHYGYTF.

This chain uses TRBV6-5 with TRBJ1-2, with 8 bases identical to TRBD1. Looked up from germline, CDR1 is MNHEY and CDR2 is SVGAGI. J lost 7 bases, V lost 5 bases, and 12 bases had no gene match. The CDR3 has 15 amino acids. CDR3 coding DNA: TGTGCCAGCAGTCTGGGGACAGGCCCAGGGTTTGGCTACACCTTC. Translating gives CASSLGTGPGFGYTF.

The chain carries TRBV5-1 and TRBJ2-1, with TRBD2 matching over 14 bases. The CDR3 is 15 amino acids. V lost 4 bases, J lost 8 bases, and 5 bases stayed unmatched. CDR1 is SGHRS and CDR2 is YFSETQ in the germline V gene. CDR3 in amino acids: CASSPGLAGGYEQFF. The CDR3 bases are TGCGCCAGCAGCCCAGGACTAGCGGGAGGTTATGAGCAGTTCTTC.

The chain uses TRBV5-1 and TRBJ1-2; D gene ambiguous. V lost 4 bases to trimming and J lost 4 bases, with 17 bases between them. The germline V gene has CDR1 SGHRS and CDR2 YFSETQ. The CDR3 loop spans 15 amino acids. For the CDR3, the DNA is TGCGCCAGCAGCCCCCTCCAAGAGGGAACCTATGGCTACACCTTC. Translated: CASSPLQEGTYGYTF.

This rearrangement joins TRBV2 to TRBJ1-5, with D hard to call. Per germline, CDR1 SNHLY and CDR2 FYNNEI. The CDR3 covers 13 residues. Trimming shortened V by 3 bases and J by 6 bases, and 9 bases separated the two germline ends. The CDR3 DNA is TGTGCCAGCAGTGATGCGGAAACTCAGCCCCAGCATTTT. This gives the protein CASSDAETQPQHF.